The 2 T cell receptor beta chains below were found in one sample sequenced in a study of beta chain features in type 1 diabetes. Which antigens these TCRs recognize remains unknown. Study conclusions and caveats: Moderate yet significant TCRB CDR3 shortening was seen in Type 1 diabetes patients in all four CD4+ subsets.

Of the isolated RNA, all was reverse transcribed, and so the sequenced material was expressed TCRB transcripts. Profiled with immunoSEQ multiplex PCR; TCRdb holds only in-frame clones, not every one. The data show 350,000 to 400,000 clones, around 13% seen once. Sample: naive CD4+ T cells from blood. These receptors were collected from a woman younger than 30 with type 1 diabetes.

This sequence joins TRBV29-1 and TRBJ2-5; 7 bases match TRBD2. V shed 4 bases and J 11 bases; nucleotides not matched to a gene: 7. The CDR3 runs to 11 residues. Germline V gene data show CDR1 as SQVTM and CDR2 as ANQGSEA. The CDR3 nucleotides are TGCAGCGTTGGGGAGGGACCGGAGCAGTACTTC. Translated, it gives CSVGEGPEQYF.

The chain couples TRBV28 to TRBJ2-5; 8 bases align to TRBD1. CDR1 is MDHEN and CDR2 is SYDVKM in the germline V gene. This CDR3 comprises 16 residues. Trimming cost V 3 bases and J 3 bases; bases outside gene matches: 9. CDR3 bases: TGTGCCAGCAGTTTGCAGCCTCACAGGGGGGAAGAGACCCAGTACTTC. Its protein is CASSLQPHRGEETQYF.